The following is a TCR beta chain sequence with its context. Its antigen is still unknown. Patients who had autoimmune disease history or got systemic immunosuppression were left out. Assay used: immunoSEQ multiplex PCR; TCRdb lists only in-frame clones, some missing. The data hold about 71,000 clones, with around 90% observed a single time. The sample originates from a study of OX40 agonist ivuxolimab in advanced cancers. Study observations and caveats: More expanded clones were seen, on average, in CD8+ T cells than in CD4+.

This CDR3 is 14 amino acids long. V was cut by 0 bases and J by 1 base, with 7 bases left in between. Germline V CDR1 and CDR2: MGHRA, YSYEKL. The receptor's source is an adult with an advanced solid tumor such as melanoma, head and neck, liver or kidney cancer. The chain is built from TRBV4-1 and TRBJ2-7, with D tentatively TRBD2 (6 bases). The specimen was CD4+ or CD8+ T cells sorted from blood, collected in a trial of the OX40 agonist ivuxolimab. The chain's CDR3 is CASSQDLASYEQYF. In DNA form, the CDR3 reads TGCGCCAGCAGCCAAGATCTAGCGTCCTACGAGCAGTACTTC.